A single sample is the source of the 27 T cell receptor beta chains below, sequenced in a study of T cells after yellow fever vaccination. MiXCR, applied by TCRdb to the 5' RACE reads, yields one record per CDR3 protein. This sample has about 220,000 distinct CDR3 sequences, with about 3% found just once. The specimen was CD4+ T cells sorted from PBMCs, collected 10 days after the yellow fever booster vaccination. The receptors here all came from a man aged 18 to 30 who received the YFV17D yellow fever vaccine.

This clonotype occurred many times. The chain carries TRBV2 and TRBJ2-5, with D hard to call. The CDR3 length is 10 residues. Germline lookup yields CDR1 SNHLY and CDR2 FYNNEI. V lost 4 bases to trimming and J lost 5 bases, with 2 bases between them. The DNA for the CDR3 is TGTGCCAGCAGTGTGGAGACCCAGTACTTC. As protein: CASSVETQYF.

This clonotype was counted many times. The rearrangement joins TRBV7-9 to TRBJ1-1, with 9 bases identical to TRBD1. CDR3 length: 15 amino acids. J lost 0 bases, V lost 5 bases, and 4 bases had no gene match. Germline V lookup: CDR1 SEHNR, CDR2 FQNEAQ (reference sequence). The CDR3 DNA is TGTGCCAGCAGCCGACAGGGGGACATGAACACTGAAGCTTTCTTT. Amino acids: CASSRQGDMNTEAFF.

This clonotype has a count of ten or more. This chain connects TRBV6-5 to TRBJ1-1; tentative D call: TRBD1 (6 bases). Germline CDR1 and CDR2: MNHEY and SVGAGI. V gave up 0 bases and J gave up 4 bases, with 9 bases separating them. This CDR3 comprises 14 residues. The CDR3 here is CASSYSQGSTEAFF. Here the CDR3 DNA reads TGTGCCAGCAGTTACTCTCAGGGGAGCACTGAAGCTTTCTTT.

This clonotype was seen only a few times. V is TRBV27 and J is TRBJ1-2, with 10 bases identical to TRBD1. The CDR3 runs 12 residues. V trimming: 7 bases; J trimming: 7 bases; junction bases outside the gene matches: 3. Germline CDR1 reads MNHEY; CDR2 reads SMNVEV (reference sequence). The CDR3 sequence is CASMRTGGGYTF. The CDR3, as DNA: TGTGCCAGCATGAGGACAGGGGGTGGCTACACCTTC.

This clonotype was seen many times. The chain combines TRBV12-3 or TRBV12-4 with TRBJ2-1, with a tentative D call TRBD2 (5 bases). V was clipped by 3 bases and J by 10 bases, with 10 bases between them. The CDR3 runs to 12 residues. In nucleotides, the CDR3 is TGTGCCAGCAGTTTGGGAGACCCGGAGCAGTTCTTC. Translated: CASSLGDPEQFF.

This clonotype was seen more than once but under ten times. The chain joins TRBV20-1 to TRBJ2-3; D not certain. The CDR3 runs to 15 residues. CDR1 and CDR2 (germline): DFQATT, SNEGSKA (reference sequence). The V end lost 3 bases, the J end lost 0 bases, and 13 bases lay between the germline ends. The CDR3 is CSARDHRGSTDTQYF. The CDR3 DNA is TGCAGTGCTAGGGACCATCGCGGCAGCACAGATACGCAGTATTTT.

The genes are TRBV7-3 and TRBJ2-1, with 9 positions matching TRBD2. V trimming: 5 bases; J trimming: 4 bases; junction bases outside the gene matches: 12. The CDR3 loop spans 17 amino acids. CDR1 and CDR2 (germline): SGHTA, FQGTGA. The CDR3 here is CASSPTGGGAVYNEQFF. In DNA, the CDR3 is TGTGCCAGCAGCCCCACAGGCGGGGGGGCGGTTTACAATGAGCAGTTCTTC. Supplemented by reference TRBV7-3 and TRBJ2-1, the full variable domain reads GAGVSQTPSNKVTEKGKYVELRCDPISGHTALYWYRQSLGQGPEFLIYFQGTGAADDSGLPNDRFFAVRPEGSVSTLKIQRTERGDSAVYLCASSPTGGGAVYNEQFFGPGTRLTVL.

In its sample, this clonotype was seen many times. The rearrangement uses TRBV7-2 and TRBJ2-5; 8 bases are shared with TRBD1. With 1 base clipped from V and 4 bases from J, the junction kept 5 bases outside the gene matches. CDR1 is SGHTA and CDR2 is FQGNSA in the germline V gene. The CDR3 is 15 residues long. CDR3 DNA: TGTGCCAGCAGCTTAGACAGGGGGACCGGAGAGACCCAGTACTTC. This gives the protein CASSLDRGTGETQYF.

This clonotype was counted between two and nine times. The chain is built from TRBV20-1 and TRBJ2-5, with 9 nucleotides matching TRBD2. The CDR3 is 16 residues long. CDR1 and CDR2 (germline): DFQATT, SNEGSKA (reference sequence). With V trimmed by 3 bases and J by 7 bases, 15 bases remained unmatched. Written as DNA, the CDR3 is TGCAGTGCTAGGGAGAGCGGGGGGCATCACTGGAGGACCCAGTACTTC. Translated: CSARESGGHHWRTQYF.

This clonotype showed up many times. This chain connects TRBV27 to TRBJ2-3, with D uncertain. V shed 10 bases and J shed 11 bases, with 19 bases lying between them. In germline, CDR1 is MNHEY, CDR2 SMNVEV (reference sequence). CDR3 length equals 12 residues. The CDR3 reads CATGPRPRKQYF. The CDR3 nucleotides read TGTGCCACCGGCCCCAGACCTCGAAAGCAGTATTTT.

This clonotype occurred many times. This chain joins TRBV5-4 and TRBJ2-3; possible D gene TRBD1, 6 bases. Germline V CDR1 and CDR2: SGHNT, YYREEE (reference sequence). V was pared by 4 bases and J by 3 bases, with 18 bases between. CDR3 length: 16 residues. Here the CDR3 reads CASSLVGTTATDTQYF. The CDR3 bases are TGTGCCAGCAGCCTGGTGGGGACAACCGCTACAGATACGCAGTATTTT.

The CDR3 here is CASSLPPLDRVGYTF. CDR3 DNA sequence: TGTGCCAGCAGCTTACCCCCCCTCGACAGGGTTGGCTACACCTTC. This chain links TRBV7-9 with TRBJ1-2; 7 nucleotides line up with TRBD1. The CDR3 length is 15 residues. The V gene end was trimmed by 2 bases and the J gene end by 7 bases; junction bases not matched to a gene: 10. Germline CDR1 and CDR2: SEHNR and FQNEAQ (reference sequence).

This clonotype was observed a handful of times. The chain is built from TRBV5-1 and TRBJ2-3; 7 bases fit TRBD1. V was clipped by 3 bases and J by 4 bases; unmatched bases: 11. CDR1 is SGHRS and CDR2 is YFSETQ in the germline V gene. There are 16 residues in the CDR3. CDR3 amino acids: CASSSGTASRADTQYF. The CDR3 DNA is TGCGCCAGCAGCTCGGGGACAGCCTCGAGGGCAGATACGCAGTATTTT.

This clonotype has a count of ten or more. The chain has TRBV4-1 and TRBJ2-7; D is undetermined. V lost 3 bases and J 4 bases, leaving 10 bases between the germline ends. CDR3 length equals 13 residues. Germline values: CDR1 MGHRA, CDR2 YSYEKL. As DNA, the CDR3 is TGCGCCAGCAGCCAGGAGACGGCGTACGAGCAGTACTTC. Its protein is CASSQETAYEQYF.

The CDR3 region has the DNA TGTGCCTCCCAACGAGGAGGGGCTGGATGGATTGAGCAGTTCTTC. This sequence encodes CASQRGGAGWIEQFF. This sequence joins TRBV5-5 and TRBJ2-1, with D perhaps matching TRBD2 (6 bases). Deletions cut 10 bases from V and 9 bases from J, with 26 bases between. The length of the CDR3 is 15 residues. Germline assignment: CDR1 SGHKS and CDR2 YYEKEE (reference sequence).

This clonotype occurred many times. The V call is TRBV12-3 or TRBV12-4, the J call TRBJ2-7; tentatively, D is TRBD2 (6 bases). The germline V and J ends were trimmed by 1 base and 9 bases, with 13 bases remaining between them. The CDR3 has 13 amino acids. CDR3 nucleotides: TGTGCCAGCAGTTTAGGCGGGGCGGCTTGGCAGTACTTC. It codes for CASSLGGAAWQYF.

There are many counts of this clonotype. This sequence joins TRBV30 and TRBJ1-5; the D gene is possibly TRBD1 (5 bases). V dropped 7 bases and J dropped 11 bases, with 15 bases sitting between them. This CDR3 spans 11 amino acids. Germline CDR1 is GTSNPN and CDR2 is SVGIG (reference sequence). CDR3: CAYRDGRAQHF. The CDR3 DNA reads TGTGCCTACCGGGACGGACGAGCCCAGCATTTT.

At least ten counts were recorded for this clonotype. This sequence joins TRBV24-1 and TRBJ2-3, with 14 bases fitting TRBD2. Losses at the gene ends were 5 bases for V and 2 bases for J; bases not matched to a gene: 8. The CDR3 contains 18 residues. Germline V gene lookup returns CDR1 KGHDR and CDR2 SFDVKD. The chain's CDR3 is CATSAGLAGGSYTDTQYF. The CDR3, as DNA: TGTGCCACCAGTGCAGGACTAGCGGGGGGCTCCTACACAGATACGCAGTATTTT.

This clonotype was seen only a few times. The chain recombines TRBV15 with TRBJ1-1; D is ambiguous. The CDR3 contains 13 residues. The germline CDR1 and CDR2 sequences are LNHNV and YYDKDF (reference sequence). V lost 3 bases to trimming and J lost 7 bases, with 12 bases between them. CDR3 DNA sequence: TGTGCCACCAGCAGTGGTCAAGGGCTTGAAGCTTTCTTT. Protein: CATSSGQGLEAFF.

The chain uses TRBV3-1 and TRBJ1-1; D may be TRBD1 (6 bases). Trimming removed 4 bases from V and 3 bases from J, with 12 bases in between. This CDR3 region has 14 residues. Germline lookup yields CDR1 LGHDT and CDR2 YNNKEL (reference sequence). The CDR3 here is CASSRLRGDTEAFF. In DNA form, the CDR3 reads TGTGCCAGCAGCCGACTAAGGGGGGACACTGAAGCTTTCTTT.

This chain joins TRBV29-1 and TRBJ2-2; either TRBD1 or TRBD2 may supply D (5 bases each). Germline values: CDR1 SQVTM, CDR2 ANQGSEA. This CDR3 is 14 amino acids long. V was clipped by 4 bases and J by 5 bases, with 14 bases between them. CDR3: CSVAGTRDTGELFF. The CDR3 DNA sequence: TGCAGCGTTGCCGGGACCCGGGATACCGGGGAGCTGTTTTTT.

In its sample, this clonotype was seen many times. At one of its ends the junction is not consistent with the germline gene, which may arise from a read error. The V gene is TRBV10-3, the J gene TRBJ2-1, with D hard to call. Germline CDR1 ENHRY, CDR2 SYGVKD. CDR3 length: 11 amino acids. This chain's CDR3 is CAISESASVYF. CDR3 bases: TGTGCCATCAGTGAGTCAGCGTCAGTCTATTTC.

This clonotype was counted ten times or more. V usage is TRBV7-9 and J usage is TRBJ2-1, with 8 positions matching TRBD2. CDR1 and CDR2 from the germline V gene are SEHNR and FQNEAQ (reference sequence). The J segment lost 8 bases and the V segment lost 5 bases, leaving 11 bases of the junction unmatched. This CDR3 is 15 amino acids long. The CDR3 DNA is TGTGCCAGCAGCCTAACCGGGACTAGGGGTCATGAGCAGTTCTTC. It codes for CASSLTGTRGHEQFF.

This chain joins TRBV6-5 and TRBJ1-4; the D gene is possibly TRBD1 (6 bases). The V end lost 6 bases, the J end lost 2 bases, and 10 bases lay between the germline ends. Germline V lookup: CDR1 MNHEY, CDR2 SVGAGI. The CDR3 is 14 amino acids. CDR3 sequence (DNA): TGTGCCAGCAGACCAACAGGGACTAATGAAAAACTGTTTTTT. This sequence encodes CASRPTGTNEKLFF.

This clonotype was seen repeatedly, ten times or more. The rearrangement joins TRBV4-1 to TRBJ1-1; possibly TRBD1 for D (6 bases). Germline values: CDR1 MGHRA, CDR2 YSYEKL. The length of the CDR3 is 15 residues. V was cut by 5 bases and J by 10 bases, with 23 bases left in between. The CDR3, as DNA: TGCGCCAGCAGCATAAACAGGGTCGGGAGACCTGGAGCTTTCTTT. Translated: CASSINRVGRPGAFF.

This clonotype appeared a few times. The rearrangement joins TRBV20-1 to TRBJ1-6, with 7 bases aligning to TRBD1. This CDR3 region has 16 residues. CDR1 is DFQATT, CDR2 SNEGSKA, per germline (reference sequence). V shed 0 bases, J shed 0 bases, and the junction held 2 bases outside the gene matches. The CDR3 reads CSAREGQSSYNSPLHF. Written as DNA, the CDR3 is TGCAGTGCTAGAGAGGGACAGAGCTCCTATAATTCACCCCTCCACTTT.

This clonotype turned up a few times. This chain uses TRBV4-1 with TRBJ1-1, with TRBD1 as a possible D gene (5 bases). The CDR3 has 16 amino acids. Trimming pared 1 base from V and 0 bases from J, leaving 12 bases between. The germline V gene has CDR1 MGHRA and CDR2 YSYEKL. The CDR3 region has the DNA TGCGCCAGCAGCCAAGTGGGGCGAGGCATGAACACTGAAGCTTTCTTT. It encodes CASSQVGRGMNTEAFF.